Below are 32 T cell receptor beta chains sequenced from a single sample in a study of metastatic and nonmetastatic thyroid tumors. Patients had received no treatment of any kind before thyroid surgery. TCRdb re-analyzed the PCR reads using MiXCR. The profile shows about 6,100 clones, approximately 30% of them singletons. Sequencing was performed on adjacent normal tissue. The receptors come from a female donor with papillary thyroid cancer or a benign thyroid nodule (not recorded which). Some clones in this sample may be carry-over from other donors' samples.

This clone has a count of ten or more. A much larger clone differs by one base, so this may be a read error. The genes are TRBV5-1 and TRBJ1-2; a weak D match, TRBD1 (6 bases). The CDR3 loop spans 15 amino acids. Germline CDR1 reads SGHRS; CDR2 reads YFSETQ. This CDR3 is CASRTDSQTNHGYTF. The DNA of the CDR3 is TGCGCCAGCAGGACGGACAGCCAAACTAACCATGGCTACACCTTC.

This chain uses TRBV3-1 with TRBJ2-2, with a possible D match to TRBD2 (5 bases). The CDR3 runs to 14 residues. The V and J ends lost 7 bases and 1 base respectively, with 10 bases between them. Germline CDR1 LGHDT, CDR2 YNNKEL (reference sequence). CDR3 bases: TGTGCCAGCACCGCGGGTCTGAACACCGGGGAGCTGTTTTTT. It is translated as CASTAGLNTGELFF.

The V gene is TRBV20-1, the J gene TRBJ1-1, with D possibly TRBD1 on 5 matching bases. Germline V gene lookup returns CDR1 DFQATT and CDR2 SNEGSKA (reference sequence). V was cut by 6 bases and J by 0 bases, with 17 bases left in between. The CDR3 is made up of 15 amino acids. CDR3 coding DNA: TGCAGTGCAAAACGGGGGGAATCCATGAACACTGAAGCTTTCTTT. Its translation: CSAKRGESMNTEAFF.

This clone was seen a few times. This rearrangement joins TRBV6-1 to TRBJ2-2, with TRBD2 identical over 8 bases. Unmatched junction bases numbered 10, after V lost 7 bases and J lost 6 bases. This CDR3 spans 15 amino acids. Germline assignment: CDR1 MNHNS and CDR2 SASEGT. CDR3 residues: CASTTSGAMAGELFF. The DNA of the CDR3 is TGTGCCAGCACAACTAGCGGCGCCATGGCCGGGGAGCTGTTTTTT.

The gene calls are TRBV11-2 and TRBJ1-2; D ambiguous. CDR3 length: 14 residues. Between the trimmed V and J ends, which lost 9 bases and 3 bases, there was a span of 17 bases. Germline CDR1 reads SGHAT; CDR2 reads FQNNGV. CDR3 sequence reads: CARQKGRYHYGYTF. The CDR3 DNA reads as TGTGCCAGACAAAAAGGTCGCTACCACTATGGCTACACCTTC.

This clone was observed a handful of times. V gene TRBV6-1 combines with J gene TRBJ2-2; D gene unclear. There are 14 residues in the CDR3. Germline CDR1 and CDR2: MNHNS and SASEGT. Trimming shortened V by 8 bases and J by 8 bases, and 18 bases separated the two germline ends. The CDR3 loop reads CASRIDAAAGELFF. The CDR3 nucleotides read TGTGCCAGCCGGATCGACGCGGCGGCGGGGGAGCTGTTTTTT.

The chain recombines TRBV20-1 with TRBJ2-7; TRBD2 agrees at 13 bases. V dropped 6 bases and J dropped 0; count of bases not matched to a gene: 11. The CDR3 contains 17 residues. Per germline, CDR1 DFQATT and CDR2 SNEGSKA (reference sequence). The CDR3 nucleotides are TGCAGTGCCCCACCTGGGACTAGCGGGGCAAGCTCCTACGAGCAGTACTTC. As protein: CSAPPGTSGASSYEQYF.

Regarding this clone: This same CDR3 is encoded by further DNA sequences in the sample. V gene TRBV12-3 or TRBV12-4 combines with J gene TRBJ1-2; a weak D match, TRBD1 (5 bases). Trimming pared 1 base from V and 5 bases from J, leaving 11 bases between. The CDR3 runs to 14 residues. The CDR3 loop reads CASSLERGQYGYTF. The CDR3 DNA is TGTGCCAGCAGTTTAGAGCGGGGCCAATATGGCTACACCTTC.

The rearrangement uses TRBV15 and TRBJ2-7; 9 bases fit TRBD2. V shed 2 bases and J 7 bases; nucleotides not matched to a gene: 3. Germline CDR1 and CDR2: LNHNV and YYDKDF (reference sequence). The CDR3 loop spans 13 amino acids. The CDR3 DNA sequence: TGTGCCACCAGCAGAATAGCGGGAGAAGAGCAGTACTTC. It codes for CATSRIAGEEQYF. The full variable domain, rest sourced from reference TRBV15 and TRBJ2-7, is DAMVIQNPRYQVTQFGKPVTLSCSQTLNHNVMYWYQQKSSQAPKLLFHYYDKDFNNEADTPDNFQSRRPNTSFCFLDIRSPGLGDTAMYLCATSRIAGEEQYFGPGTRLTVT.

By share, this clone ranks as medium-sized (0.01 to 0.1%). The CDR3 bases are TGTGCCGTCGGAGCTGAAGCTTTCTTT. Translation gives CAVGAEAFF. V is TRBV2 and J is TRBJ1-1; D gene uncertain. Germline CDR1 is SNHLY and CDR2 is FYNNEI. CDR3 length equals 9 residues. Trimming left V 11 bases short and J 6 bases short, with 7 bases between.

This sequence joins TRBV6-1 and TRBJ1-3; TRBD1 matches 8 bases. The CDR3 sequence is 15 residues long. V shed 5 bases and J 3 bases; nucleotides not matched to a gene: 6. Per the germline V gene, CDR1 is MNHNS and CDR2 is SASEGT. The CDR3 is CASSPQGAGGNTIYF. Written as DNA, the CDR3 is TGTGCCAGCAGTCCCCAGGGGGCGGGTGGAAACACCATATATTTT.

The chain carries TRBV7-9 and TRBJ2-1; 12 bases align to TRBD2. The CDR3 spans 18 residues. Germline V CDR1 and CDR2: SEHNR, FQNEAQ (reference sequence). J was trimmed by 8 bases and V by 7 bases; bases with no gene match: 18. The CDR3 is CASTRLAGVVIPRDEQFF. As DNA, the CDR3 is TGTGCCAGCACCAGACTAGCGGGAGTTGTAATCCCTAGGGATGAGCAGTTCTTC.

The CDR3: CASSLGQFWGEQYF. CDR3 coding DNA: TGCGCCAGCAGCTTGGGACAGTTTTGGGGCGAGCAGTACTTC. The chain couples TRBV5-1 to TRBJ2-7; a weak D match, TRBD1 (5 bases). This CDR3 contains 14 residues. Trimming pared 0 bases from V and 6 bases from J, leaving 13 bases between. CDR1 is SGHRS and CDR2 is YFSETQ in the germline V gene.

This chain joins TRBV7-9 and TRBJ2-1, with D unclear. Germline loops: CDR1 SEHNR, CDR2 FQNEAQ (reference sequence). There are 14 residues in the CDR3. Trimming removed 8 bases from V and 2 bases from J, with 13 bases in between. CDR3 region: CASLGQPAYNEQFF. CDR3 nucleotides: TGTGCCAGCCTTGGGCAGCCAGCCTACAATGAGCAGTTCTTC.

The chain recombines TRBV20-1 with TRBJ2-7, with TRBD1 as a possible D gene (5 bases). The CDR3 has 13 residues. The V gene lost 0 bases and the J gene lost 4 bases, with 10 bases spanning the gap. Germline loops: CDR1 DFQATT, CDR2 SNEGSKA (reference sequence). The CDR3 is CSARDHRCYEQYF. The CDR3, as DNA: TGCAGTGCTAGAGATCACAGGTGTTACGAGCAGTACTTC.

This chain joins TRBV14 and TRBJ2-7; 9 bases fit TRBD1. J gave up 6 bases and V 0 bases, and 24 bases lay outside the gene matches. Germline V gene data show CDR1 as SGHDN and CDR2 as FVKESK. The CDR3 runs 21 residues. In DNA, the CDR3 is TGTGCCAGCAGCCAAGACTCTCACCCTGTCTACCGGGACAGGGTATTTCGCGAGCAGTACTTC. Protein sequence: CASSQDSHPVYRDRVFREQYF.

By frequency in the sample, this clone is medium-sized (0.01 to 0.1%). The genes are TRBV30 and TRBJ2-5, with 14 bases fitting TRBD2. J gave up 4 bases and V 3 bases, and 4 bases lay outside the gene matches. CDR3 length equals 15 residues. From germline, CDR1 is GTSNPN and CDR2 SVGIG (reference sequence). The CDR3 DNA sequence: TGTGCCTGGAGGAGACTAGCGGGAGGGGGAGAGACCCAGTACTTC. Translated: CAWRRLAGGGETQYF.

This clone was seen only once. J is TRBJ2-7 and V is TRBV5-1; 11 positions agree with TRBD2. V gave up 4 bases and J gave up 4 bases; unmatched junction bases: 7. This CDR3 comprises 15 residues. Germline lookup yields CDR1 SGHRS and CDR2 YFSETQ. The CDR3 sequence is CASSAELAGVYEQYF. The CDR3 bases are TGCGCCAGCAGCGCCGAACTAGCGGGAGTTTACGAGCAGTACTTC.

This clone was counted a few times. J is TRBJ2-1 and V is TRBV29-1; D unresolved. This CDR3 has 11 amino acids. V lost 6 bases and J 6 bases, leaving 9 bases between the germline ends. The germline CDR1 and CDR2 sequences are SQVTM and ANQGSEA. The CDR3 region is CSVATVNEQFF. For the CDR3, the DNA is TGCAGCGTCGCGACGGTCAATGAGCAGTTCTTC.

This clone has a handful of counts. This chain links TRBV2 with TRBJ2-5, with a possible D match to TRBD2 (6 bases). The ends were cut back, 4 bases at V and 3 bases at J, with 6 bases in the middle. CDR3 length: 12 residues. Germline CDR1 and CDR2: SNHLY and FYNNEI. CDR3 sequence: CASSVAEETQYF. The CDR3, as DNA: TGTGCCAGCAGTGTAGCGGAAGAGACCCAGTACTTC.

The chain couples TRBV5-1 to TRBJ2-2, with unresolved D. CDR3 length equals 14 residues. Germline V gene lookup returns CDR1 SGHRS and CDR2 YFSETQ. Deletions cut 4 bases from V and 6 bases from J, with 13 bases between. CDR3 nucleotides: TGCGCCAGCAGCCCGGTAACTGAGTCCGGGGAGCTGTTTTTT. The encoded protein is CASSPVTESGELFF.

This clone is categorized as medium-sized. This sequence joins TRBV6-5 and TRBJ2-1, with 9 bases identical to TRBD2. V was pared by 6 bases and J by 0 bases, with 9 bases of the junction left unmatched. Germline loops: CDR1 MNHEY, CDR2 SVGAGI. CDR3 length: 17 residues. The chain's CDR3 is CASSRSSGGTSYNEQFF. CDR3 nucleotide sequence: TGTGCCAGCAGCCGGTCGAGCGGGGGGACCTCCTACAATGAGCAGTTCTTC.

This clone has a handful of counts. The gene calls are TRBV6-1 and TRBJ2-7, with 10 bases aligning to TRBD1. Germline values: CDR1 MNHNS, CDR2 SASEGT. CDR3 length: 14 amino acids. V lost 7 bases to trimming and J lost 4 bases; unmatched junction nucleotides: 7. The CDR3: CASTNRDRGYEQYF. The CDR3 bases are TGTGCCAGCACCAACAGGGACAGGGGATACGAGCAGTACTTC.

This clone was recorded a few times. The chain links TRBV28 to TRBJ1-2, with a possible D match to TRBD1 (6 bases). CDR3 length: 13 residues. V was clipped by 8 bases and J by 7 bases, with 17 bases between them. Per germline, CDR1 MDHEN and CDR2 SYDVKM. DNA for the CDR3: TGTGCCAGCTGTCGGGGGGCTTGGGGTGGCTACACCTTC. This sequence encodes CASCRGAWGGYTF.

The rearrangement joins TRBV6-1 to TRBJ2-1, with TRBD1 matching 8 bases. Germline V gene sequence: CDR1 MNHNS, CDR2 SASEGT. CDR3 length equals 14 residues. V was pared by 8 bases and J by 4 bases, with 7 bases of the junction left unmatched. The DNA for the CDR3 is TGTGCCAGCGGTCCGACAGGGGCATACAATGAGCAGTTCTTC. Translated: CASGPTGAYNEQFF.

The CDR3, as DNA: TGTGCCAGCAGCAAAAAAGGCGACCCGAGCTCCTACGAGCAGTACTTC. It translates to CASSKKGDPSSYEQYF. The chain carries TRBV27 and TRBJ2-7, with D uncertain. CDR1 is MNHEY and CDR2 is SMNVEV in the germline V gene (reference sequence). V shed 6 bases and J shed 0 bases, with 18 bases lying between them. CDR3 length equals 16 residues.

The chain carries TRBV27 and TRBJ2-7; D uncertain. Per germline, CDR1 MNHEY and CDR2 SMNVEV (reference sequence). Trimming left V 7 bases short and J 1 base short, with 11 bases between. This CDR3 comprises 13 residues. The CDR3 protein is CASNQLGSYEQYF. The CDR3 DNA reads TGTGCCAGCAACCAGCTAGGGTCCTACGAGCAGTACTTC.

This chain joins TRBV2 and TRBJ2-3, with 9 bases aligning to TRBD1. Germline assignment: CDR1 SNHLY and CDR2 FYNNEI. This CDR3 comprises 18 residues. V was clipped by 6 bases and J by 0 bases; unmatched bases: 13. In nucleotides, the CDR3 is TGTGCCAGCAGCGCATCTAGAGGGACAGGGCCTAGCACAGATACGCAGTATTTT. Translated: CASSASRGTGPSTDTQYF.

The V gene is TRBV27, the J gene TRBJ2-7; D might be TRBD1 (5 bases). CDR1 MNHEY and CDR2 SMNVEV come from the germline V gene (reference sequence). The CDR3 sequence is 12 residues long. Trimming stripped 5 bases from V and 7 bases from J, with 12 bases between. The CDR3 DNA is TGTGCCAGCAGTCTAGGGGTGGGGGAGCAGTACTTC. Residues: CASSLGVGEQYF.

This sequence joins TRBV6-2 or TRBV6-3 and TRBJ2-5; D perhaps matches TRBD2 (6 bases). Germline assignment: CDR1 MNHEY and CDR2 SVGEGT. Trimming took off 7 bases at V and 5 bases at J, with 20 bases between the two ends. The CDR3 loop spans 15 amino acids. CDR3 sequence: CASNLIAVRQETQYF. The CDR3, as DNA: TGTGCCAGCAATCTCATAGCGGTGCGCCAGGAGACCCAGTACTTC.

The chain links TRBV7-6 to TRBJ1-1, with 8 bases fitting TRBD1. Germline V lookup: CDR1 SGHVS, CDR2 FNYEAQ. This CDR3 contains 17 residues. The J segment lost 6 bases and the V segment lost 5 bases, leaving 17 bases of the junction unmatched. The CDR3 region is CASSPWEWTGTGAEAFF. DNA for the CDR3: TGTGCCAGCAGCCCATGGGAGTGGACAGGGACGGGCGCTGAAGCTTTCTTT.

In this sample, this clone is medium-sized. The rearrangement uses TRBV6-2 or TRBV6-3 and TRBJ1-1; D unclear. The germline CDR1 and CDR2 sequences are MNHEY and SVGEGT. The CDR3 runs to 14 residues. Trimming took 0 bases from V and 1 from J, leaving 6 bases between them. CDR3 protein: CASSYSAENTEAFF. The CDR3 DNA follows: TGTGCCAGCAGTTACTCGGCAGAGAACACTGAAGCTTTCTTT.